These T cell receptor beta chains were read from a single sample in a study of response to subunit inactivated influenza vaccine. TCRdb reprocessed the RT-PCR reads with MiXCR, giving one entry per CDR3 protein. In the table there are hundreds of thousands of distinct CDR3 sequences, roughly 13% of which are singletons. The sequenced sample was PBMCs from blood, obtained less than 15 days before vaccination. The receptors here all came from a man aged 50 to 59 who received an inactivated influenza vaccine. The CDR3 runs from the conserved cysteine through the conserved F or W. Each record gives: J gene, V gene, clone size, D gene, CDR3 protein, CDR3 DNA. A D gene is named only where the DNA matches it firmly. Clone size is given for some rows only: seen once, a few or many times, or a class if the clone is expanded.

J gene: TRBJ2-7; V gene: TRBV28; clone size: few; D gene: TRBD2; CDR3 protein: CASSLGTSGGFNEQYF; CDR3 DNA: TGTGCCAGCAGTTTAGGAACTAGCGGGGGGTTTAACGAGCAGTACTTC
J gene: TRBJ1-5; V gene: TRBV4-3; clone size: .; D gene: .; CDR3 protein: CASSQETASNQPQHF; CDR3 DNA: TGCGCCAGCAGCCAAGAGACAGCTAGCAATCAGCCCCAGCATTTT
J gene: TRBJ2-3; V gene: TRBV19; clone size: .; D gene: .; CDR3 protein: CASSPIVMGASTDTQYF; CDR3 DNA: TGTGCCAGTAGTCCCATCGTGATGGGGGCCAGCACAGATACGCAGTATTTT
J gene: TRBJ1-6; V gene: TRBV20-1; clone size: few; D gene: .; CDR3 protein: CSARKSGEARYSPLHF; CDR3 DNA: TGCAGTGCTAGAAAGTCGGGGGAAGCTCGGTATTCACCCCTCCACTTT
J gene: TRBJ1-5; V gene: TRBV12-3/TRBV12-4; clone size: many; D gene: TRBD1; CDR3 protein: CASRPDRGQGSNQPQHF; CDR3 DNA: TGTGCCAGCAGGCCCGACAGGGGTCAAGGAAGCAATCAGCCCCAGCATTTT
J gene: TRBJ2-3; V gene: TRBV29-1; clone size: few; D gene: TRBD2; CDR3 protein: CSVAGTSGSTDTQYF; CDR3 DNA: TGCAGCGTGGCCGGGACTAGCGGTAGCACAGATACGCAGTATTTT
J gene: TRBJ2-3; V gene: TRBV29-1; clone size: .; D gene: .; CDR3 protein: CSGPTGPSSTDTQYF; CDR3 DNA: TGCAGCGGGCCGACTGGACCCTCTAGCACAGATACGCAGTATTTT
J gene: TRBJ1-5; V gene: TRBV7-2; clone size: few; D gene: TRBD1; CDR3 protein: CASSIDRVQPQHF; CDR3 DNA: TGTGCCAGCAGCATTGACAGGGTTCAGCCCCAGCATTTT
J gene: TRBJ2-1; V gene: TRBV2; clone size: .; D gene: .; CDR3 protein: CASSVLNEQFF; CDR3 DNA: TGTGCCAGCAGTGTCCTCAATGAGCAGTTCTTC
J gene: TRBJ2-1; V gene: TRBV9; clone size: many; D gene: .; CDR3 protein: CASSPRDQPGNEQFF; CDR3 DNA: TGTGCCAGCAGTCCCCGGGACCAACCAGGGAATGAGCAGTTCTTC
J gene: TRBJ2-3; V gene: TRBV29-1; clone size: .; D gene: TRBD2; CDR3 protein: CSADLAGSTDTQYF; CDR3 DNA: TGCAGCGCCGATCTAGCGGGGAGCACAGATACGCAGTATTTT
J gene: TRBJ2-7; V gene: TRBV28; clone size: .; D gene: TRBD2; CDR3 protein: CASSSTSGRYYEQYF; CDR3 DNA: TGTGCCAGCAGTTCAACTAGCGGGAGGTACTACGAGCAGTACTTC
J gene: TRBJ2-2; V gene: TRBV29-1; clone size: .; D gene: TRBD2; CDR3 protein: CSVGRTSGGTGELFF; CDR3 DNA: TGCAGCGTTGGAAGGACTAGCGGAGGGACCGGGGAGCTGTTTTTT
J gene: TRBJ2-1; V gene: TRBV5-4; clone size: many; D gene: .; CDR3 protein: CASSLDGYSYNEQFF; CDR3 DNA: TGTGCCAGCAGCTTAGATGGGTACTCCTACAATGAGCAGTTCTTC
J gene: TRBJ2-7; V gene: TRBV7-6; clone size: .; D gene: TRBD1; CDR3 protein: CASSNRGVSYEQYF; CDR3 DNA: TGTGCCAGCAGTAACAGGGGAGTCTCCTACGAGCAGTACTTC
J gene: TRBJ2-7; V gene: TRBV27; clone size: few; D gene: TRBD1; CDR3 protein: CASSLYGQGGIYEQYF; CDR3 DNA: TGTGCCAGCAGTTTATATGGACAGGGCGGGATATACGAGCAGTACTTC
J gene: TRBJ2-1; V gene: TRBV21-1; clone size: few; D gene: .; CDR3 protein: CASSGTSGGNSYNEQFF; CDR3 DNA: TGTGCCAGCAGCGGGACTAGCGGGGGGAACTCCTACAATGAGCAGTTCTTC
J gene: TRBJ1-5; V gene: TRBV20-1; clone size: .; D gene: .; CDR3 protein: CSARDSPRGSNQPQHF; CDR3 DNA: TGCAGTGCTAGAGATTCTCCCCGAGGGAGCAATCAGCCCCAGCATTTT
J gene: TRBJ2-1; V gene: TRBV3-1; clone size: .; D gene: TRBD2; CDR3 protein: CASSQDRLAGGSEQFF; CDR3 DNA: TGTGCCAGCAGCCAAGATAGACTAGCGGGGGGGTCTGAGCAGTTCTTC
J gene: TRBJ2-5; V gene: TRBV2; clone size: .; D gene: .; CDR3 protein: CASSEGTTPQETQYF; CDR3 DNA: TGTGCCAGCAGTGAAGGGACGACACCGCAAGAGACCCAGTACTTC
J gene: TRBJ2-3; V gene: TRBV29-1; clone size: .; D gene: .; CDR3 protein: CSVFFLGAPDTQYF; CDR3 DNA: TGCAGCGTTTTCTTTCTGGGGGCCCCAGATACGCAGTATTTT
J gene: TRBJ2-7; V gene: TRBV11-2; clone size: .; D gene: .; CDR3 protein: CASSLGVGVGEQYF; CDR3 DNA: TGTGCCAGCAGCTTAGGTGTTGGGGTCGGCGAGCAGTACTTC
J gene: TRBJ2-1; V gene: TRBV6-5; clone size: few; D gene: .; CDR3 protein: CASSYWGFGRGSYNEQFF; CDR3 DNA: TGTGCCAGCAGTTACTGGGGCTTCGGTAGGGGCTCCTACAATGAGCAGTTCTTC
J gene: TRBJ2-7; V gene: TRBV7-2; clone size: .; D gene: TRBD2; CDR3 protein: CASSTSGSLYGGYEQYF; CDR3 DNA: TGTGCCAGCAGCACCAGCGGGAGTCTTTATGGCGGCTACGAGCAGTACTTC
J gene: TRBJ2-2; V gene: TRBV15; clone size: many; D gene: .; CDR3 protein: CATSGRRVTNTGELFF; CDR3 DNA: TGTGCCACCAGCGGACGGAGGGTTACGAACACCGGGGAGCTGTTTTTT
J gene: TRBJ2-3; V gene: TRBV9; clone size: .; D gene: TRBD2; CDR3 protein: CASSVQGLAGRDTQYF; CDR3 DNA: TGTGCCAGCAGCGTCCAGGGACTAGCGGGAAGAGATACGCAGTATTTT
J gene: TRBJ1-2; V gene: TRBV24-1; clone size: few; D gene: TRBD1; CDR3 protein: CATSDRQGNGYTF; CDR3 DNA: TGTGCCACCAGTGATCGACAGGGAAATGGCTACACCTTC
J gene: TRBJ2-5; V gene: TRBV15; clone size: .; D gene: .; CDR3 protein: CATSRGSTRLQETQYF; CDR3 DNA: TGTGCCACCAGCAGAGGTTCCACACGGCTCCAAGAGACCCAGTACTTC
J gene: TRBJ2-1; V gene: TRBV15; clone size: few; D gene: TRBD2; CDR3 protein: CATSRDVSGTSAYNEQFF; CDR3 DNA: TGTGCCACCAGCAGAGATGTGAGCGGGACTAGCGCTTACAATGAGCAGTTCTTC
J gene: TRBJ2-1; V gene: TRBV20-1; clone size: few; D gene: TRBD2; CDR3 protein: CSAREDGREGDEQFF; CDR3 DNA: TGCAGTGCTAGGGAGGATGGACGGGAGGGCGATGAGCAGTTCTTC
J gene: TRBJ2-6; V gene: TRBV9; clone size: few; D gene: TRBD1; CDR3 protein: CASSVDRGPGANVLTF; CDR3 DNA: TGTGCCAGCAGCGTAGACAGGGGACCGGGGGCCAACGTCCTGACTTTC
J gene: TRBJ2-5; V gene: TRBV10-3; clone size: .; D gene: TRBD1; CDR3 protein: CTISIIPRDRGLQETQYF; CDR3 DNA: TGTACCATCAGTATTATACCCCGGGACAGGGGACTCCAAGAGACCCAGTACTTC
J gene: TRBJ1-2; V gene: TRBV7-9; clone size: few; D gene: .; CDR3 protein: CASSLGPGIYGYTF; CDR3 DNA: TGTGCCAGCAGCTTAGGGCCAGGGATCTATGGCTACACCTTC